A single sample is the source of the 18 T cell receptor beta chains below, sequenced in a study of beta chain features in type 1 diabetes. Expressed TCRB transcripts got sequenced, as all isolated RNA was reverse transcribed. Profiled with immunoSEQ multiplex PCR; TCRdb holds only in-frame clones, not every one. Among approximately 110,000 clones, almost 40% were seen once, and the ten largest hold 0.065%. The sequenced material came from stem cell memory CD4+ T cells from blood. The receptors stem from a woman younger than 30 in good health.

This sequence joins TRBV5-1 and TRBJ2-1, with 14 bases lining up with TRBD2. CDR1 and CDR2 (germline): SGHRS, YFSETQ. This CDR3 region has 15 residues. V lost 2 bases and J lost 6; bases outside the gene matches: 1. For the CDR3, the DNA is TGCGCCAGCAGCTTCGGGACTAGCGGGAGCAATGAGCAGTTCTTC. Translation gives CASSFGTSGSNEQFF.

This clone was seen only a few times. The chain carries TRBV7-9 and TRBJ1-3, with D unresolved. Trimming cost V 4 bases and J 1 base, with 8 bases left between them. The germline V gene encodes CDR1 SEHNR and CDR2 FQNEAQ (reference sequence). The CDR3 runs to 14 residues. The DNA for the CDR3 is TGTGCCAGCAGCTCCACGGTGTCTGGAAACACCATATATTTT. Translating it yields CASSSTVSGNTIYF.

In its sample, this clone was seen a few times. This chain uses TRBV19 with TRBJ1-1, with TRBD1 identical over 7 bases. Per the germline V gene, CDR1 is LNHDA and CDR2 is SQIVND (reference sequence). The CDR3 is 15 residues long. The trim removed 8 bases at V and 3 bases at J, leaving 12 bases unmatched. The CDR3 is CASGTGVGRDTEAFF. CDR3 DNA sequence: TGTGCCAGTGGTACAGGGGTTGGAAGGGACACTGAAGCTTTCTTT.

This chain connects TRBV27 to TRBJ1-6; D gene ambiguous. CDR3 length equals 15 residues. CDR1 is MNHEY and CDR2 is SMNVEV in the germline V gene (reference sequence). With 3 bases removed from V and 8 bases from J, the gap between germline ends came to 14 bases. CDR3 nucleotides: TGTGCCAGCAGTTTGGGGAGACGGAGTGATTCACCCCTCCACTTT. The encoded protein is CASSLGRRSDSPLHF.

This clone occurred a few times. The chain joins TRBV21-1 to TRBJ2-1; TRBD2, the table's D call, lacks a check against the DNA. TRBV21-1 is deemed a pseudogene. The CDR3 consists of 17 residues. CDR3 sequence (DNA): TGTGCCAGCAGCAGACAGCGGGAGTGGGGCTCCTACAATGAGCAGTTCTTC. As protein: CASSRQREWGSYNEQFF.

This chain uses TRBV27 with TRBJ2-1; D possibly corresponds to TRBD1 (6 bases). The V gene's germline CDR1 is MNHEY and CDR2 SMNVEV (reference sequence). CDR3 length: 16 amino acids. Trimming took 2 bases from V and 0 from J, leaving 11 bases between them. The DNA for the CDR3 is TGTGCCAGCAGTTTAGCAGGGGTAGGCTCCTACAATGAGCAGTTCTTC. Its translation: CASSLAGVGSYNEQFF.

The V call is TRBV7-2, the J call TRBJ2-1, with TRBD2 matching over 7 bases. V was pared by 5 bases and J by 6 bases, with 16 bases of the junction left unmatched. CDR1 and CDR2 from the germline V gene are SGHTA and FQGNSA. The CDR3 totals 17 residues. The CDR3 reads CASSRGGGVRTSNEQFF. CDR3 sequence (DNA): TGTGCCAGCAGCCGCGGTGGTGGGGTTCGGACTAGCAATGAGCAGTTCTTC.

The J gene is TRBJ1-5, the V gene TRBV7-9; D is ambiguous. V shed 5 bases and J shed 9 bases, with 8 bases lying between them. Germline CDR1 is SEHNR and CDR2 is FQNEAQ (reference sequence). The CDR3 totals 11 residues. CDR3 in DNA: TGTGCCAGCAGCCTCCCCGGGCCCCAGCATTTT. Protein: CASSLPGPQHF.

The V gene is TRBV6-5, the J gene TRBJ2-2, with 7 bases that match TRBD1. Germline V gene sequence: CDR1 MNHEY, CDR2 SVGAGI. This CDR3 region has 15 residues. V trimming: 6 bases; J trimming: 6 bases; junction bases outside the gene matches: 10. The CDR3 coding sequence is TGTGCCAGCAGGGACCGACAGGGTAGGGCCGGGGAGCTGTTTTTT. This translates into CASRDRQGRAGELFF.

There are a few counts of this clone. The chain employs TRBV7-6 and TRBJ1-2; 10 bases fit TRBD1. V dropped 3 bases and J dropped 7; count of bases not matched to a gene: 8. This CDR3 contains 15 residues. Looked up from germline, CDR1 is SGHVS and CDR2 is FNYEAQ. The CDR3 sequence: CASSFTPGQGFGYTF. CDR3 bases: TGTGCCAGCAGCTTCACCCCGGGACAGGGGTTTGGCTACACCTTC.

V is TRBV7-3 and J is TRBJ2-1; TRBD1 agrees at 8 bases. Germline values: CDR1 SGHTA, CDR2 FQGTGA. V gave up 5 bases and J gave up 9 bases; unmatched junction bases: 9. The CDR3 sequence is 14 residues long. The CDR3 region is CASSLSQGAGEQFF. DNA for the CDR3: TGTGCCAGCAGCCTGTCCCAGGGGGCGGGTGAGCAGTTCTTC.

This chain joins TRBV6-6 and TRBJ1-1, with 11 bases identical to TRBD1. V shed 7 bases, J shed 5 bases, and the junction held 6 bases outside the gene matches. There are 14 residues in the CDR3. CDR1 is MNHNY and CDR2 is SVGAGI in the germline V gene (reference sequence). CDR3: CASTGTGGRTEAFF. The CDR3 nucleotides read TGTGCCAGCACAGGGACAGGGGGAAGAACTGAAGCTTTCTTT.

In its sample, this clone was seen a few times. This chain links TRBV7-9 with TRBJ1-1, with D unresolved. The ends were cut back, 2 bases at V and 6 bases at J, with 7 bases in the middle. The CDR3 is made up of 12 amino acids. CDR1 and CDR2 from the germline V gene are SEHNR and FQNEAQ (reference sequence). This chain's CDR3 is CASSLSVPEAFF. In DNA, the CDR3 is TGTGCCAGCAGCTTATCCGTCCCTGAAGCTTTCTTT.

This sequence joins TRBV29-1 and TRBJ2-7, with D perhaps TRBD2 (6 bases). The germline CDR1 and CDR2 sequences are SQVTM and ANQGSEA. The V and J ends lost 0 bases and 1 base respectively, with 13 bases between them. The CDR3 covers 15 residues. CDR3 coding DNA: TGCAGCGTTGAAGATCCGGCAGGACTATCCTACGAGCAGTACTTC. Amino acids: CSVEDPAGLSYEQYF.

J is TRBJ2-3 and V is TRBV9; TRBD2 matches 11 bases. Germline V lookup: CDR1 SGDLS, CDR2 YYNGEE. V was pared by 4 bases and J by 5 bases, with 6 bases of the junction left unmatched. The CDR3 totals 15 residues. The CDR3 here is CASSTELAGVDTQYF. The CDR3 region has the DNA TGTGCCAGCAGCACAGAACTAGCGGGAGTAGATACGCAGTATTTT.

This clone was detected a few times. The V gene is TRBV30, the J gene TRBJ2-5; no definite D call. The V and J ends lost 3 bases and 5 bases respectively, with 16 bases between them. This CDR3 has 14 amino acids. Germline CDR1 GTSNPN, CDR2 SVGIG (reference sequence). The CDR3 sequence is CAWSVPPRVETQYF. Written as DNA, the CDR3 is TGTGCCTGGAGCGTCCCCCCCCGCGTGGAGACCCAGTACTTC.

The V and J genes are TRBV29-1 and TRBJ2-3; TRBD1 matches 9 bases. This CDR3 has 15 amino acids. Looked up from germline, CDR1 is SQVTM and CDR2 is ANQGSEA. J was trimmed by 2 bases and V by 5 bases; bases with no gene match: 8. Here the CDR3 reads CSVLLQGAITDTQYF. The DNA of the CDR3 is TGCAGCGTTCTTCTACAGGGGGCCATCACAGATACGCAGTATTTT.

CDR3 sequence reads: CASSTEGQRGNQPQHF. CDR3 sequence (DNA): TGTGCCAGCAGCACGGAGGGGCAACGAGGCAATCAGCCCCAGCATTTT. The chain employs TRBV28 and TRBJ1-5, with D possibly matching TRBD1 (5 bases). CDR3 size: 16 residues. The germline V and J ends were trimmed by 6 bases and 2 bases, with 17 bases remaining between them. Germline V gives CDR1 MDHEN, CDR2 SYDVKM.